One sample yielded the 9 T cell receptor beta chains listed below, sequenced in a study of T-cell reconstitution after alpha-beta-depleted transplantation in children. Unique molecular identifiers were used to barcode this TCRbeta library. MiXCR was run by TCRdb on the PCR reads, yielding one entry per CDR3 protein. The data hold about 340,000 distinct CDR3 sequences, with less than 15% observed a single time. Sequenced material: PBMCs, taken from the stem cell graft. The receptors stem from a human donor who donated a stem cell graft to a child with Fanconi anemia.

In its sample, this clonotype was seen many times. This rearrangement joins TRBV5-6 to TRBJ1-5; D is perhaps TRBD1 (6 bases). The length of the CDR3 is 13 residues. Germline V gene lookup returns CDR1 SGHDT and CDR2 YYEEEE. Trimming took off 3 bases at V and 5 bases at J, with 9 bases between the two ends. The CDR3 nucleotides are TGTGCCAGCAGCTGGGGGCCCGATCAGCCCCAGCATTTT. It translates to CASSWGPDQPQHF.

This clonotype was counted a few times. The J gene is TRBJ2-3, the V gene TRBV12-3 or TRBV12-4; 8 bases are a match to TRBD2. V shed 7 bases, J shed 0 bases, and the junction held 9 bases outside the gene matches. The CDR3 is 16 residues long. CDR3 region: CASTEVGGGSTDTQYF. CDR3 coding DNA: TGTGCCAGCACCGAAGTGGGCGGGGGGAGCACAGATACGCAGTATTTT.

The sample holds many counts of this clonotype. J is TRBJ2-1 and V is TRBV11-2; possibly TRBD2 for D (5 bases). CDR3 length: 14 amino acids. Trimming cost V 5 bases and J 9 bases, with 17 bases left between them. CDR1 is SGHAT, CDR2 FQNNGV, per germline. The CDR3 spells CASSVGPGRAEQFF. The CDR3 DNA reads as TGTGCCAGCAGCGTCGGACCCGGGCGGGCTGAGCAGTTCTTC.

The CDR3 DNA is TGCGCCAGCAGCCAAGCAAGGTCTCTAGCGATGGATACGCAGTATTTT. This codes for CASSQARSLAMDTQYF. The chain links TRBV4-3 to TRBJ2-3, with D tentatively TRBD2 (6 bases). The V end was cut by 1 base, the J end by 6 bases, with 17 bases between. From germline, CDR1 is LGHNA and CDR2 YSLEER. This CDR3 has 16 amino acids.

This clonotype was counted ten times or more. The genes are TRBV4-3 and TRBJ2-5; TRBD2 agrees at 10 bases. Germline V CDR1 and CDR2: LGHNA, YSLEER. The CDR3 loop spans 16 amino acids. V trimming: 0 bases; J trimming: 3 bases; junction bases outside the gene matches: 4. Here the CDR3 reads CASSQERLAGKETQYF. The DNA of the CDR3 is TGCGCCAGCAGCCAAGAGCGACTAGCGGGTAAAGAGACCCAGTACTTC.

This clonotype was detected a few times. This chain links TRBV4-2 with TRBJ2-3; D is uncertain. V was cut by 1 base and J by 0 bases, with 8 bases left in between. The length of the CDR3 is 15 residues. Germline CDR1 reads LGHNA; CDR2 reads YNFKEQ. In DNA form, the CDR3 reads TGTGCCAGCAGCCAAGCGCCAGTGAGCACAGATACGCAGTATTTT. Translation: CASSQAPVSTDTQYF.

V and J are TRBV20-1 and TRBJ1-4; D remains ambiguous. The V gene's germline CDR1 is DFQATT and CDR2 SNEGSKA (reference sequence). This CDR3 region has 12 residues. In DNA form, the CDR3 reads TGCGCACACACTGCAACTAATGAAAAACTGTTTTTT. Translating it yields CAHTATNEKLFF.

This clonotype was counted between two and nine times. J is TRBJ1-6 and V is TRBV7-8; 10 bases fit TRBD1. Germline V gene sequence: CDR1 SGHVS, CDR2 FQNEAQ. The V and J ends lost 5 bases and 0 bases, in that order; junction bases with no gene match: 4. This CDR3 is built from 17 residues. CDR3 loop: CASSPRTGGSYNSPLHF. Here the CDR3 DNA reads TGTGCCAGCAGCCCTAGGACAGGGGGCTCCTATAATTCACCCCTCCACTTT.

This chain connects TRBV7-2 to TRBJ2-5, with D tentatively TRBD2 (6 bases). V lost 4 bases to trimming and J lost 9 bases, with 18 bases between them. CDR3 length: 14 residues. In germline, CDR1 is SGHTA, CDR2 FQGNSA. CDR3 residues: CASSSVGVGSAQYF. In nucleotides, the CDR3 is TGTGCCAGCAGCTCCGTTGGCGTCGGGAGCGCCCAGTACTTC.